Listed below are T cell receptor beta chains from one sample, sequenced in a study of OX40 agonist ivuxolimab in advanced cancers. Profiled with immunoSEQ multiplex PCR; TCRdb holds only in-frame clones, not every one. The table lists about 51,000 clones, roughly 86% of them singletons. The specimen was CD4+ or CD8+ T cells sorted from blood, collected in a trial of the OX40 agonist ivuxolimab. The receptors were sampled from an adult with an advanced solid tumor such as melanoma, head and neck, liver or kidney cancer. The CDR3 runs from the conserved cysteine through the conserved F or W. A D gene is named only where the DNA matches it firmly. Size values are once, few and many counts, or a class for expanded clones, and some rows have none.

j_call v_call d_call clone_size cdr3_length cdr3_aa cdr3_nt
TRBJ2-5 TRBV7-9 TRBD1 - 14 CASSRGQGKETQYF TGTGCCAGCAGCCGTGGACAGGGCAAAGAGACCCAGTACTTC
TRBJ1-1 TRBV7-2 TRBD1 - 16 CASSPPGQGRGTEAFF TGTGCCAGCAGCCCCCCGGGACAGGGTAGGGGAACTGAAGCTTTCTTT
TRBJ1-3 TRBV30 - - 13 CAWGRDFRNTIYF TGTGCCTGGGGCAGGGATTTCAGAAACACCATATATTTT
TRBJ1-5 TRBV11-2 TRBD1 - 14 CASSRDRGNQPQHF TGTGCCAGCAGCCGAGACAGGGGCAATCAGCCCCAGCATTTT
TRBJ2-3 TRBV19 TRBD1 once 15 CASSPGGGAGDTQYF TGTGCCAGTAGTCCAGGGGGCGGGGCGGGAGATACGCAGTATTTT
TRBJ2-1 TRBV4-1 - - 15 CASSQATPLYNEQFF TGCGCCAGCAGCCAGGCAACCCCTCTCTACAATGAGCAGTTCTTC
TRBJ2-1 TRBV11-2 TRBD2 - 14 CASSLDLSGIEQFF TGTGCCAGCAGCTTAGATCTTAGCGGGATTGAGCAGTTCTTC
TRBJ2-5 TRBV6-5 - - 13 CASSYVRRETQYF TGTGCCAGCAGTTACGTCAGGCGGGAGACCCAGTACTTC
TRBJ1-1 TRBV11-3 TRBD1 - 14 CASSTMGQGAEAFF TGTGCCAGCAGCACCATGGGACAGGGGGCAGAAGCTTTCTTT
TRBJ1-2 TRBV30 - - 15 CAWSVRAGKSYGYTF TGTGCCTGGAGTGTACGGGCAGGGAAGAGCTATGGCTACACCTTC
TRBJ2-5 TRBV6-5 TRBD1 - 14 CASRGTGGRGAQYF TGTGCCAGCAGGGGGACAGGGGGCAGAGGGGCCCAGTACTTC
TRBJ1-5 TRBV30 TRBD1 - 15 CAWSPWTGMDQPQHF TGTGCCTGGAGTCCATGGACAGGAATGGATCAGCCCCAGCATTTT
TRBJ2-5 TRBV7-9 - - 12 CATKGNQETQYF TGTGCCACTAAAGGAAATCAAGAGACCCAGTACTTC